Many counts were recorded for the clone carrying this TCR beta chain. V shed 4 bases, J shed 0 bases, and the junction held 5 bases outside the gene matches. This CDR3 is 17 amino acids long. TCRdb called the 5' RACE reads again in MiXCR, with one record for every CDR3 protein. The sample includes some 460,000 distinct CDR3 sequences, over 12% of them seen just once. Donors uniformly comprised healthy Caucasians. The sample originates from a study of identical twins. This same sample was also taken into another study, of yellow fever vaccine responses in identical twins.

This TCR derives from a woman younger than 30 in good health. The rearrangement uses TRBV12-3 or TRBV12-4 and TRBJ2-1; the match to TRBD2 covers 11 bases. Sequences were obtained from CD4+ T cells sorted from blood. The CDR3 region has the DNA TGTGCCAGCAGTTCAGGGACTAGCGGTCTCTCCTACAATGAGCAGTTCTTC. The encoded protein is CASSSGTSGLSYNEQFF.